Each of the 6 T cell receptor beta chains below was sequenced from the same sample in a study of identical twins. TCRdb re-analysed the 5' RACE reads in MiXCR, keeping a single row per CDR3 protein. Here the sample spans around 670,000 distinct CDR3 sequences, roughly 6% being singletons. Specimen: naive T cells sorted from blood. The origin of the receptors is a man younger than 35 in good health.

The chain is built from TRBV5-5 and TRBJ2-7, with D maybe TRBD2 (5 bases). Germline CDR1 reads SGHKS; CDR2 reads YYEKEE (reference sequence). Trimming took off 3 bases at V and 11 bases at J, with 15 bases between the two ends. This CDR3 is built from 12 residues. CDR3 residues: CASSSPPLGEYF. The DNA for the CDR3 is TGTGCCAGCAGCTCCCCCCCTCTCGGGGAGTACTTC.

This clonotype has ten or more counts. This chain's CDR3 is CASSPVKETQYF. In nucleotides, the CDR3 is TGTGCCAGCAGCCCCGTTAAAGAGACCCAGTACTTC. The genes are TRBV7-2 and TRBJ2-5; D remains unclear. The V gene lost 5 bases and the J gene lost 3 bases, with 7 bases spanning the gap. Germline V gene data show CDR1 as SGHTA and CDR2 as FQGNSA. The CDR3 has 12 amino acids.

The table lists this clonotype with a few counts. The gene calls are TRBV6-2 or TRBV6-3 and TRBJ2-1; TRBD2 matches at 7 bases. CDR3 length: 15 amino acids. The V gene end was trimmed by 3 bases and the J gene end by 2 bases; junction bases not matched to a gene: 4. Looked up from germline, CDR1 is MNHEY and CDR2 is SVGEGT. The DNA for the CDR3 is TGTGCCAGCAGTTATAGCGGGCCTCCCTACAATGAGCAGTTCTTC. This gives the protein CASSYSGPPYNEQFF.

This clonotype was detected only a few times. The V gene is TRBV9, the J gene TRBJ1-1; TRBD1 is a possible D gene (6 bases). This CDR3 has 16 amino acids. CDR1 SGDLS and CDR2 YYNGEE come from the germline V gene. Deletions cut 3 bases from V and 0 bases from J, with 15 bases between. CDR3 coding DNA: TGTGCCAGCAGCGCCTCGGGACAAACCATGAACACTGAAGCTTTCTTT. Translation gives CASSASGQTMNTEAFF.

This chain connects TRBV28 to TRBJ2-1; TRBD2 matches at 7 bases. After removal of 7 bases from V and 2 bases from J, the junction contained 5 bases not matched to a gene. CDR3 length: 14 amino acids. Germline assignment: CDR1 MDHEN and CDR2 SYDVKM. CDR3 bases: TGTGCCAGCATTGAGCGGGGTGCCTACAATGAGCAGTTCTTC. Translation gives CASIERGAYNEQFF.

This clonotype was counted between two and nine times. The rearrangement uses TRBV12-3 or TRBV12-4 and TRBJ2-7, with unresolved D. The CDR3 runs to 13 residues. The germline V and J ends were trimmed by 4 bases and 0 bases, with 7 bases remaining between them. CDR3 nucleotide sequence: TGTGCCAGCAGTTCCGACAACTCCTACGAGCAGTACTTC. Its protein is CASSSDNSYEQYF.